The 32 T cell receptor beta chains below were found in one sample sequenced in a study of blood T cell repertoires in COVID-19. TCRdb keeps only in-frame clones here, not all; method: immunoSEQ multiplex PCR. Of roughly 190,000 clones listed, about 75% are singletons. What was sequenced was peripheral blood. These receptors were obtained from a woman aged 50 to 60 with active or convalescent COVID-19.

This clone was counted between two and nine times. The gene calls are TRBV18 and TRBJ1-1; a possible D gene is TRBD1 (6 bases). Trimming cost V 4 bases and J 0 bases, with 12 bases left between them. CDR3 size: 15 residues. The germline V gene encodes CDR1 KGHSH and CDR2 LQKENI. In nucleotides, the CDR3 is TGTGCCAGCTCACGAACCGGACAGATGAACACTGAAGCTTTCTTT. This codes for CASSRTGQMNTEAFF.

The chain uses TRBV11-3 and TRBJ1-1; D is possibly TRBD1 (5 bases). V lost 5 bases and J lost 6, with 13 bases in between. Germline lookup yields CDR1 SGHNT and CDR2 YENEEA. The CDR3 totals 13 residues. CDR3 region: CASSPDTRAEAFF. As DNA, the CDR3 is TGTGCCAGCAGCCCGGACACGCGCGCTGAAGCTTTCTTT. The full variable domain, in which reference TRBV11-3 and TRBJ1-1 provide the parts outside the CDR3, is EAGVVQSPRYKIIEKKQPVAFWCNPISGHNTLYWYLQNLGQGPELLIRYENEEAVDDSQLPKDRFSAERLKGVDSTLKIQPAELGDSAVYLCASSPDTRAEAFFGQGTRLTVV.

The V gene is TRBV12-3 or TRBV12-4, the J gene TRBJ2-7; D perhaps matches TRBD1 (5 bases). The CDR3 is 13 residues long. The germline V and J ends were trimmed by 4 bases and 2 bases, with 9 bases remaining between them. CDR3 coding DNA: TGTGCCAGCAGTTCGGACATCACCTACGAGCAGTACTTC. This codes for CASSSDITYEQYF.

V usage is TRBV29-1 and J usage is TRBJ2-5, with 7 positions matching TRBD1. This CDR3 has 15 amino acids. Germline loops: CDR1 SQVTM, CDR2 ANQGSEA. V lost 0 bases, J lost 1 base, and 5 bases stayed unmatched. CDR3 in DNA: TGCAGCGTTGAAGACAGAGACAGGGTCCAAGAGACCCAGTACTTC. It translates to CSVEDRDRVQETQYF.

This clone was picked up one time. The chain joins TRBV18 to TRBJ2-2; possibly TRBD1 for D (5 bases). Germline loops: CDR1 KGHSH, CDR2 LQKENI. Trimming removed 1 base from V and 5 bases from J, with 8 bases in between. CDR3 size: 14 residues. CDR3 sequence reads: CASSPQGPTGELFF. The CDR3 DNA is TGTGCCAGCTCACCACAGGGGCCTACCGGGGAGCTGTTTTTT. Complete variable domain (other parts from reference TRBV18 and TRBJ2-2): NAGVMQNPRHLVRRRGQEARLRCSPMKGHSHVYWYRQLPEEGLKFMVYLQKENIIDESGMPKERFSAEFPKEGPSILRIQQVVRGDSAAYFCASSPQGPTGELFFGEGSRLTVL.

The chain links TRBV28 to TRBJ2-7; 9 nucleotides agree with TRBD1. The germline CDR1 and CDR2 sequences are MDHEN and SYDVKM. The CDR3 loop spans 13 amino acids. V shed 5 bases and J 5 bases; nucleotides not matched to a gene: 4. Written as DNA, the CDR3 is TGTGCCAGCAGTCGGGACAGGGCCCACGAGCAGTACTTC. Translating it yields CASSRDRAHEQYF.

The CDR3 protein is CASRAGGSTDTQYF. The CDR3 nucleotides are TGTGCCAGCAGAGCGGGAGGTAGCACAGATACGCAGTATTTT. V is TRBV5-6 and J is TRBJ2-3; 9 nucleotides line up with TRBD2. CDR1 and CDR2 (germline): SGHDT, YYEEEE. V was pared by 5 bases and J by 0 bases, with 1 base of the junction left unmatched. The CDR3 runs 14 residues.

This clone is judged medium-sized (0.01 to 0.1%). V usage is TRBV4-2 and J usage is TRBJ1-2, with D possibly TRBD1 on 5 matching bases. V dropped 3 bases and J dropped 5 bases, with 19 bases sitting between them. Looked up from germline, CDR1 is LGHNA and CDR2 is YNFKEQ. CDR3 size: 16 residues. The DNA for the CDR3 is TGTGCCAGCAGCCAGGAGCACTCCCGGGGGATGTATGGCTACACCTTC. Encoded protein: CASSQEHSRGMYGYTF.

In DNA form, the CDR3 reads TGTGCCAGCAGCCTCAATAGGGGTATCAACTATGGCTACACCTTC. Translating it yields CASSLNRGINYGYTF. This chain links TRBV3-1 (or the pseudogene TRBV3-2) with TRBJ1-2; a weak D match, TRBD1 (5 bases). The CDR3 spans 15 residues. Germline V CDR1 and CDR2: LGHDT, YNNKEL (reference sequence). Trimming pared 4 bases from V and 2 bases from J, leaving 14 bases between.

The chain carries TRBV5-1 and TRBJ2-1, with 11 bases identical to TRBD2. J lost 7 bases, V lost 0 bases, and 3 bases had no gene match. The CDR3 totals 15 residues. Germline V gene sequence: CDR1 SGHRS, CDR2 YFSETQ. The CDR3 DNA reads as TGCGCCAGCAGCTTGGAGGGACTAGCGGTAAATGAGCAGTTCTTC. Translated: CASSLEGLAVNEQFF.

The chain combines TRBV10-3 with TRBJ1-4, with TRBD1 identical over 8 bases. There are 12 residues in the CDR3. Germline CDR1 ENHRY, CDR2 SYGVKD. V shed 4 bases and J 12 bases; nucleotides not matched to a gene: 4. The CDR3 DNA sequence: TGTGCCATCAGTGTGACAGGGGAGGAACTGTTTTTT. This translates into CAISVTGEELFF.

This clone was picked up one time. This rearrangement joins TRBV4-3 to TRBJ1-2; tentatively, D is TRBD1 (6 bases). Germline V lookup: CDR1 LGHNA, CDR2 YSLEER. The CDR3 is 13 amino acids. V gave up 2 bases and J gave up 4 bases, with 8 bases separating them. This CDR3 is CASSQQQGYGYTF. The CDR3 DNA reads as TGCGCCAGCAGCCAACAACAGGGCTATGGCTACACCTTC.

The chain carries TRBV2 and TRBJ2-1, with D possibly TRBD2 on 5 matching bases. V was pared by 0 bases and J by 8 bases, with 11 bases between. The germline gives CDR1 SNHLY, CDR2 FYNNEI. The CDR3 sequence is 14 residues long. This CDR3 is CASSEALRGYEQFF. The CDR3 bases are TGTGCCAGCAGTGAAGCGCTTCGGGGTTATGAGCAGTTCTTC.

Only a few counts were recorded for this clone. The J gene is TRBJ1-6, the V gene TRBV3-1 (or the pseudogene TRBV3-2); no clear D. Per the germline V gene, CDR1 is LGHDT and CDR2 is YNNKEL (reference sequence). Trimming removed 1 base from V and 6 bases from J, with 19 bases in between. The CDR3 extends over 18 amino acids. The CDR3 loop reads CASSQVNVWAEGNSPLHF. DNA for the CDR3: TGTGCCAGCAGCCAAGTGAACGTTTGGGCAGAGGGTAATTCACCCCTCCACTTT.

This clone appeared once. This chain links TRBV7-6 with TRBJ2-7; weak D call: TRBD2 (7 bases). CDR1 is SGHVS and CDR2 is FNYEAQ in the germline V gene. V was shortened by 0 bases and J by 6 bases, with 21 bases between the two germline ends. CDR3 length: 17 residues. CDR3 coding DNA: TGTGCCAGCAGCTTAGCACCACCGGGGGGCCTCAGTGGCGAGCAGTACTTC. This sequence encodes CASSLAPPGGLSGEQYF.

J is TRBJ1-1 and V is TRBV2, with D uncertain. Germline assignment: CDR1 SNHLY and CDR2 FYNNEI. Trimming removed 3 bases at V and 7 bases at J, with 9 bases between. This CDR3 region has 12 residues. CDR3 DNA sequence: TGTGCCAGCAGTGATTGGAGTCGTGAAGCTTTCTTT. Its protein product is CASSDWSREAFF.

CDR3 protein: CVRSPGLAGVGEQYF. CDR3 nucleotide sequence: TGTGTCAGAAGCCCGGGACTAGCGGGGGTTGGGGAGCAGTACTTC. This rearrangement joins TRBV7-5 to TRBJ2-7; TRBD2, as called in the table, went unchecked against the DNA. TRBV7-5 is reported as a pseudogene. The CDR3 extends over 15 amino acids.

The count of this clone is one. The genes are TRBV28 and TRBJ2-1; D may be TRBD2 (6 bases). V was pared by 3 bases and J by 1 base, with 13 bases between. CDR3 size: 16 residues. Germline assignment: CDR1 MDHEN and CDR2 SYDVKM. The DNA for the CDR3 is TGTGCCAGCAGTTTTTTGGTGGGAGGTTCCTACAATGAGCAGTTCTTC. Residues: CASSFLVGGSYNEQFF. The full variable domain, its missing parts supplied by reference TRBV28 and TRBJ2-1, is DVKVTQSSRYLVKRTGEKVFLECVQDMDHENMFWYRQDPGLGLRLIYFSYDVKMKEKGDIPEGYSVSREKKERFSLILESASTNQTSMYLCASSFLVGGSYNEQFFGPGTRLTVL.

V is TRBV15 and J is TRBJ2-1, with 12 bases fitting TRBD1. Germline V gene sequence: CDR1 LNHNV, CDR2 YYDKDF (reference sequence). The CDR3 is 17 amino acids. The ends lost 5 bases at V and 7 bases at J; junction bases unmatched: 12. This CDR3 is CATSRNTGTGGRNEQFF. The CDR3 DNA is TGTGCCACCAGCCGAAATACCGGGACAGGGGGCAGGAATGAGCAGTTCTTC.

The chain has TRBV28 and TRBJ2-7, with a tentative D call TRBD2 (5 bases). CDR3 length: 15 residues. Germline-derived CDR1 and CDR2 are MDHEN and SYDVKM. Deletions cut 6 bases from V and 4 bases from J, with 19 bases between. CDR3 in amino acids: CASSATSGDVYEQYF. The CDR3 DNA follows: TGTGCCAGCAGCGCGACCAGCGGAGACGTTTACGAGCAGTACTTC. Combining the CDR3 with reference TRBV28 and TRBJ2-7 gives the whole variable domain DVKVTQSSRYLVKRTGEKVFLECVQDMDHENMFWYRQDPGLGLRLIYFSYDVKMKEKGDIPEGYSVSREKKERFSLILESASTNQTSMYLCASSATSGDVYEQYFGPGTRLTVT.

The rearrangement uses TRBV6-1 and TRBJ1-5, with D possibly matching TRBD1 (5 bases). This CDR3 comprises 15 residues. Germline-derived CDR1 and CDR2 are MNHNS and SASEGT. Trimming cost V 2 bases and J 4 bases, with 12 bases left between them. In DNA, the CDR3 is TGTGCCAGCAGTGAAATAGGGGCAGGGAATCAGCCCCAGCATTTT. This encodes CASSEIGAGNQPQHF.

The chain joins TRBV29-1 to TRBJ2-5, with 8 bases lining up with TRBD1. Germline trimming cut 7 bases from V and 5 bases from J; bases unmatched to any gene: 9. The CDR3 runs to 13 residues. Germline CDR1 is SQVTM and CDR2 is ANQGSEA. The DNA of the CDR3 is TGCAGCGCCAAGACAGGGGTGGGGGAGACCCAGTACTTC. This sequence encodes CSAKTGVGETQYF.

This chain connects TRBV14 to TRBJ1-4, with D perhaps matching TRBD1 (5 bases). Germline lookup yields CDR1 SGHDN and CDR2 FVKESK. V lost 3 bases, J lost 12 bases, and 14 bases lay in between. The CDR3 contains 13 residues. DNA for the CDR3: TGTGCCAGCAGCCAGACTCCTACGACAGAACTGTTTTTT. It is translated as CASSQTPTTELFF. Full variable domain (remainder filled in from reference TRBV14 and TRBJ1-4): EAGVTQFPSHSVIEKGQTVTLRCDPISGHDNLYWYRRVMGKEIKFLLHFVKESKQDESGMPNNRFLAERTGGTYSTLKVQPAELEDSGVYFCASSQTPTTELFFGSGTQLSVL.

In this sample, this clone turned up once. This chain links TRBV25-1 with TRBJ1-4, with D possibly being TRBD1 (6 bases). The CDR3 is made up of 18 amino acids. Germline CDR1 and CDR2: MGHDK and SYGVNS. V was pared by 0 bases and J by 0 bases, with 14 bases between. CDR3 residues: CASSEYHRVTATNEKLFF. CDR3 nucleotide sequence: TGTGCCAGCAGTGAATATCACAGGGTGACGGCAACTAATGAAAAACTGTTTTTT.

This clone was recorded a few times. The rearrangement links TRBV4-3 to TRBJ1-2, with D hard to call. V was pared by 0 bases and J by 8 bases, with 16 bases between. The CDR3 sequence is 15 residues long. Germline V gives CDR1 LGHNA, CDR2 YSLEER. This CDR3 reads CASSQEGLAPSGYTF. The DNA for the CDR3 is TGCGCCAGCAGCCAAGAAGGTCTAGCCCCGAGCGGCTACACCTTC.

The chain combines TRBV27 with TRBJ1-1; D remains ambiguous. CDR1 and CDR2 from the germline V gene are MNHEY and SMNVEV (reference sequence). The CDR3 is made up of 13 amino acids. Trimming took off 6 bases at V and 6 bases at J, with 14 bases between the two ends. The CDR3 sequence: CASRGWAGAEAFF. The CDR3 nucleotides read TGTGCCAGCAGAGGCTGGGCCGGGGCTGAAGCTTTCTTT.

V usage is TRBV24-1 and J usage is TRBJ2-3; possibly TRBD2 for D (5 bases). The CDR3 sequence is 12 residues long. In germline, CDR1 is KGHDR, CDR2 SFDVKD. Trimming pared 7 bases from V and 2 bases from J, leaving 6 bases between. CDR3 region: CATRADTDTQYF. The CDR3 region has the DNA TGTGCCACCAGAGCGGACACAGATACGCAGTATTTT.

This clone was observed a single time. The gene calls are TRBV25-1 and TRBJ2-5; 10 nucleotides line up with TRBD2. Germline CDR1 is MGHDK and CDR2 is SYGVNS. V dropped 4 bases and J dropped 5; count of bases not matched to a gene: 7. The CDR3 extends over 15 amino acids. The CDR3 reads CASSGELAGFETQYF. CDR3 DNA: TGTGCCAGCAGTGGCGAACTAGCGGGGTTCGAGACCCAGTACTTC.

This clone was detected only once. This chain links TRBV5-1 with TRBJ2-5, with a tentative D call TRBD1 (6 bases). Trimming shortened V by 2 bases and J by 2 bases, and 10 bases separated the two germline ends. This CDR3 has 14 amino acids. Per germline, CDR1 SGHRS and CDR2 YFSETQ. The CDR3 is CASSFGQSQETQYF. CDR3 coding DNA: TGCGCCAGCAGCTTTGGACAGTCACAAGAGACCCAGTACTTC. The whole variable domain, filled in from reference TRBV5-1 and TRBJ2-5, reads KAGVTQTPRYLIKTRGQQVTLSCSPISGHRSVSWYQQTPGQGLQFLFEYFSETQRNKGNFPGRFSGRQFSNSRSEMNVSTLELGDSALYLCASSFGQSQETQYFGPGTRLLVL.

J is TRBJ1-5 and V is TRBV19; D remains ambiguous. The CDR3 has 15 amino acids. Trimming stripped 3 bases from V and 0 bases from J, with 9 bases between. Germline loops: CDR1 LNHDA, CDR2 SQIVND (reference sequence). CDR3 region: CASSIRAGSNQPQHF. CDR3 nucleotides: TGTGCCAGTAGTATCCGGGCGGGTAGCAATCAGCCCCAGCATTTT.

The V gene is TRBV7-8, the J gene TRBJ2-7; 11 nucleotides match TRBD1. In germline, CDR1 is SGHVS, CDR2 FQNEAQ. Losses at the gene ends were 4 bases for V and 3 bases for J; bases not matched to a gene: 2. This CDR3 is built from 14 residues. The CDR3 DNA reads as TGTGCCAGCAGCTCGGGACAGGGGGTCTACGAGCAGTACTTC. The encoded protein is CASSSGQGVYEQYF.

This clone was detected many times. The chain links TRBV30 to TRBJ2-7; tentative D call: TRBD1 (6 bases). The V end was cut by 3 bases, the J end by 0 bases, with 9 bases between. This CDR3 has 13 amino acids. Germline-derived CDR1 and CDR2 are GTSNPN and SVGIG (reference sequence). CDR3 nucleotide sequence: TGTGCCTGGAGCCCAGGGGTCTCCTACGAGCAGTACTTC. Amino acid sequence: CAWSPGVSYEQYF.